This TCR beta chain was sequenced during a study of blood T cell repertoires in COVID-19. Background on the study: The study drew acute and convalescent COVID-19 samples from the United States, Italy and Spain. From T cells, B-cell-depleted T cells, or PBMCs came the material, which was cDNA or gDNA.

Authors' data handling: Amplification with reference gene primers provided the estimates of nucleated cell counts. Here immunoSEQ multiplex PCR was the method, and the copy in TCRdb shows in-frame clones only, minus some. Clonal size and the V and J genes are those of that table, whereas D and trimming came from the DNA. Found here are 500,000 to 600,000 clones, roughly nine tenths of them singletons; the top ten hold 7.8%. After removal of 2 bases from V and 2 bases from J, the junction contained 2 bases not matched to a gene. This CDR3 spans 14 amino acids. Germline V gene data show CDR1 as SGHNT and CDR2 as YYREEE (reference sequence).

This TCR was sampled from a woman aged 45-60 years with COVID-19, enrolled during active disease. The J gene is TRBJ1-1, the V gene TRBV5-4; 8 nucleotides match TRBD1. The sample consisted of peripheral blood. CDR3 region: CASSFGQGNTEAFF. The DNA for the CDR3 is TGTGCCAGCAGCTTCGGACAGGGAAACACTGAAGCTTTCTTT.